This T cell receptor (beta chain) was sequenced in a study of cytomegalovirus exposure and HLA in healthy donors. The study, taken as a whole, reports: Cytomegalovirus-associated status was assigned to about 180 TCR beta chains.

Healthy bone marrow donors formed the donor group. Points on this clone: Its antigen is undetermined.

PCR involved 60 Vbeta and 13 Jbeta primers. Repertoires were generated with immunoSEQ multiplex PCR, while TCRdb's copy carries only in-frame clones and drops some. Of 130,000 to 150,000 clones listed, over 60% are singletons. Germline-derived CDR1 and CDR2 are SGHKS and YYEKEE (reference sequence). The CDR3 contains 14 residues. V was clipped by 6 bases and J by 2 bases; unmatched bases: 8. The source of this sequence is a male donor in good health and CMV-seropositive. The chain combines TRBV5-5 with TRBJ2-7, with 7 positions matching TRBD1. The sequenced sample was PBMCs. The chain's CDR3 is CASTLTDRAYEQYF. CDR3 bases: TGTGCCAGCACCCTCACCGACAGGGCCTACGAGCAGTACTTC.